This TCR beta chain is from a study of blood T cell repertoires in COVID-19. Across the whole study: Collection of acute and convalescent COVID-19 samples took place in the United States, Italy and Spain. PBMCs, B-cell-depleted T cells, or T cells were the source of the cDNA or gDNA that made up the material.

With 0 bases removed from V and 0 bases from J, the gap between germline ends came to 6 bases. There are 15 residues in the CDR3. Germline V gene lookup returns CDR1 MNHEY and CDR2 SVGAGI. Authors' data handling: Cell counts per sample came from amplifying reference gene primers. TCRdb's copy holds only in-frame clones and misses some; the assay was immunoSEQ multiplex PCR. The DNA gave D and trimming, while V, J and clone size come from that table. The sample has over 150,000 clones, 70% to 85% seen once. This clone was observed a single time. The chain combines TRBV6-5 with TRBJ1-3; D possibly corresponds to TRBD1 (5 bases). The specimen was peripheral blood. This TCR came from a woman aged 60-75 years with acute or convalescent COVID-19. CDR3 nucleotide sequence: TGTGCCAGCAGTTACTCGCAGGGCTCTGGAAACACCATATATTTT. Its protein product is CASSYSQGSGNTIYF.